This TCR beta chain came from a study of T cell changes during pregnancy in multiple sclerosis. This clone was detected once. The same CDR3 also results from other DNA sequences found in this sample. Profiling relied on immunoSEQ multiplex PCR, and the TCRdb table lists in-frame clones only, not all of them. The table records just over 30,000 clones, approximately 91% of them present only once. Germline values: CDR1 MNHEY, CDR2 SMNVEV (reference sequence). This CDR3 has 15 residues. The V segment lost 2 bases and the J segment 4 bases; nucleotides outside the gene matches: 5. The clonotype originates from a female donor with multiple sclerosis, enrolled in a pregnancy study. This sequence joins TRBV27 and TRBJ2-1; 7 bases are a match to TRBD1. This specimen consisted of CD8+ T cells from peripheral blood mononuclear cells, obtained in the second trimester of pregnancy. CDR3 nucleotides: TGTGCCAGCAGTTTAAGGGACAGCTCTTACAATGAGCAGTTCTTC. It yields the protein CASSLRDSSYNEQFF.